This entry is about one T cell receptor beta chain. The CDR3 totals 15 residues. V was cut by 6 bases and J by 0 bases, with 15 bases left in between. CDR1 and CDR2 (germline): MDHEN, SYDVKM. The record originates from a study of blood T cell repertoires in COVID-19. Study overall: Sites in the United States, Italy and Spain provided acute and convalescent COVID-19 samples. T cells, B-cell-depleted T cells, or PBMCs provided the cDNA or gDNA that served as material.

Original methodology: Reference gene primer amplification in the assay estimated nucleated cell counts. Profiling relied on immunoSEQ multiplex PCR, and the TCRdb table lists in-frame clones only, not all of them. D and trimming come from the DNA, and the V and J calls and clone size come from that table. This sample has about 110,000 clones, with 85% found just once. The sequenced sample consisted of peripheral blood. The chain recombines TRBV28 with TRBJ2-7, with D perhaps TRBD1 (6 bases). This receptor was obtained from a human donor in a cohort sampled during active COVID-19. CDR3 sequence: CASRAQGSSSYEQYF. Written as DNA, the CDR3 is TGTGCCAGCAGAGCCCAGGGGTCTAGCTCCTACGAGCAGTACTTC.